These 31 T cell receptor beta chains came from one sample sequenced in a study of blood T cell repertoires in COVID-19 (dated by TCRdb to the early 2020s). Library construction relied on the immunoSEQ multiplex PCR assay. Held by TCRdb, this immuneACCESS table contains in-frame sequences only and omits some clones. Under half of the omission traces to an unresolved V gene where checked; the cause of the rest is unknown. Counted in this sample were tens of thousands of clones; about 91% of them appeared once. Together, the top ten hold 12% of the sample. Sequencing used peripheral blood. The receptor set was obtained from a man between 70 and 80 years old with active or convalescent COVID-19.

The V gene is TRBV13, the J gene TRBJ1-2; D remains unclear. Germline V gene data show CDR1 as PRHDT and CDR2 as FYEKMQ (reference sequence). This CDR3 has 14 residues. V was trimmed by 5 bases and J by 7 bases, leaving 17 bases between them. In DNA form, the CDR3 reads TGTGCCAGCAGCGGAGAAGACGGATACGGTGGCTACACCTTC. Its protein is CASSGEDGYGGYTF.

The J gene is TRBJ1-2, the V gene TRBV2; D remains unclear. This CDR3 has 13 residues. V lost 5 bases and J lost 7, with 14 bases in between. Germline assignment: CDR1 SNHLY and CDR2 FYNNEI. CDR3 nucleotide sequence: TGTGCCAGCAGTTTTGACAAGCTTAGTGGCTACACCTTC. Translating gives CASSFDKLSGYTF.

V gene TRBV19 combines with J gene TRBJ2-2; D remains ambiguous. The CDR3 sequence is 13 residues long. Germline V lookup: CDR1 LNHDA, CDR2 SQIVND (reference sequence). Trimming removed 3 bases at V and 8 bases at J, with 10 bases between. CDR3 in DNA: TGTGCCAGTAGTATGAACCGAGCTGGGGAGCTGTTTTTT. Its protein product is CASSMNRAGELFF.

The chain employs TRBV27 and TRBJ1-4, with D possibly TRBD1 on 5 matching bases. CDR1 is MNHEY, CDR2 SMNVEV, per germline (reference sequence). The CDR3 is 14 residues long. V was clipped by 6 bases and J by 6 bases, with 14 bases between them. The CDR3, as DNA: TGTGCCAGCAGCCCTTTTCAAGGGGATGAAAAACTGTTTTTT. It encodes CASSPFQGDEKLFF.

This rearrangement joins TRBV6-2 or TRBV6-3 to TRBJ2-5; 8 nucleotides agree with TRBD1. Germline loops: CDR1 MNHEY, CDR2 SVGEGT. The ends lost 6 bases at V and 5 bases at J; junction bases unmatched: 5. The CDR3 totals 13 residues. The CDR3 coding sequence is TGTGCCAGCAGCACAGGGGGGCAGGAGACCCAGTACTTC. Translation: CASSTGGQETQYF.

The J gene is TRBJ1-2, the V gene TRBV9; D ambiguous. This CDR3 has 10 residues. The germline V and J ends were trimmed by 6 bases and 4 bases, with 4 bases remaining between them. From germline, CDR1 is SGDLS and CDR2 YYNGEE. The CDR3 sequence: CASKSYGYTF. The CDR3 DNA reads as TGTGCCAGCAAGAGCTATGGCTACACCTTC.

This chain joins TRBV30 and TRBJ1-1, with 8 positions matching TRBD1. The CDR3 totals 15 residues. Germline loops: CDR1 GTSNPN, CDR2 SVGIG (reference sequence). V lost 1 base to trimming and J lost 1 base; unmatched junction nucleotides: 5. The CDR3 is CAWSGGDRRNTEAFF. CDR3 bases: TGTGCCTGGAGTGGGGGGGACAGGCGGAACACTGAAGCTTTCTTT.

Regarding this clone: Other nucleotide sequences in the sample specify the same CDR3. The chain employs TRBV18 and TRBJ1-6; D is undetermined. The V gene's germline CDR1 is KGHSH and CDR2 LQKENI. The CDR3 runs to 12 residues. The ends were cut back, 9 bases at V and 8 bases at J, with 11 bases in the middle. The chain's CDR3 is CASSTSDSPLHF. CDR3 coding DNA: TGTGCCAGTTCAACGTCGGATTCACCCCTCCACTTT.

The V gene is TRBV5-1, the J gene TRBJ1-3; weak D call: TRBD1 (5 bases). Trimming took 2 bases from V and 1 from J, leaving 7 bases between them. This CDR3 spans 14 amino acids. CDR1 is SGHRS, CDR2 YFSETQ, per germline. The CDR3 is CASSFTGSGNTIYF. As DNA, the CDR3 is TGCGCCAGCAGCTTTACAGGTTCTGGAAACACCATATATTTT.

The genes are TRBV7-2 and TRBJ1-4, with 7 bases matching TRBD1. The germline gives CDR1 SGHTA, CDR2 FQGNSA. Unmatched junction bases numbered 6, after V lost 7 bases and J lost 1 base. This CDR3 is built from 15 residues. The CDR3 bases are TGTGCCAGCACCCCACAGGGGTTAACTAATGAAAAACTGTTTTTT. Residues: CASTPQGLTNEKLFF.

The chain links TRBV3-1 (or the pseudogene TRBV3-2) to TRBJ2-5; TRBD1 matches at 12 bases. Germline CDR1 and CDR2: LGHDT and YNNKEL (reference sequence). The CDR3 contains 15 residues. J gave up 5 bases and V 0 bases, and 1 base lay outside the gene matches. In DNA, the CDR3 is TGTGCCAGCAGCCAAGAAGGGACAGGGGGCGAGACCCAGTACTTC. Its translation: CASSQEGTGGETQYF.

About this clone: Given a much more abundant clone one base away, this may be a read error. The CDR3 DNA reads as TGTGCCAGCAGCTGGACAGGGAACACTGAAGCTTTCTTT. It is translated as CASSWTGNTEAFF. The V and J genes are TRBV6-5 and TRBJ1-1, with 7 bases aligning to TRBD1. The CDR3 length is 13 residues. The germline CDR1 and CDR2 sequences are MNHEY and SVGAGI. V trimming: 6 bases; J trimming: 1 base; junction bases outside the gene matches: 2.

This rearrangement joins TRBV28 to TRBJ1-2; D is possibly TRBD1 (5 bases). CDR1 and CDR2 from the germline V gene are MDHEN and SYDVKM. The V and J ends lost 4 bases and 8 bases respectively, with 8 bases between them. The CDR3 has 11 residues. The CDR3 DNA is TGTGCCAGCAGTTCAGGGTTGGGCTACACCTTC. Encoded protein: CASSSGLGYTF.

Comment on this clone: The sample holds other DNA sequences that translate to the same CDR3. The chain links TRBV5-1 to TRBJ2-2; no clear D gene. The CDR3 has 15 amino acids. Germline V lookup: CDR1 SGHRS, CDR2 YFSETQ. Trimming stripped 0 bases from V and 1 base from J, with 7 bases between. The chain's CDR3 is CASSLGRQNTGELFF. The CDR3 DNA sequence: TGCGCCAGCAGCTTGGGGCGGCAGAACACCGGGGAGCTGTTTTTT.

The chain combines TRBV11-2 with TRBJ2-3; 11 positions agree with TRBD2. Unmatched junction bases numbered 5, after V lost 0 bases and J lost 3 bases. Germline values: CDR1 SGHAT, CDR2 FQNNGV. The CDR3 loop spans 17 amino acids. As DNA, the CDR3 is TGTGCCAGCAGCTTAGATGGGCTAGCGGGGGGTACAGATACGCAGTATTTT. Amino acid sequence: CASSLDGLAGGTDTQYF.

The CDR3 DNA is TGTGCCAGCAAAGAAAGACTGATTAGCAATCAGCCCCAGCATTTT. Translation gives CASKERLISNQPQHF. The chain employs TRBV7-3 and TRBJ1-5, with D unclear. This CDR3 region has 15 residues. Trimming left V 7 bases short and J 0 bases short, with 13 bases between. Germline V lookup: CDR1 SGHTA, CDR2 FQGTGA.

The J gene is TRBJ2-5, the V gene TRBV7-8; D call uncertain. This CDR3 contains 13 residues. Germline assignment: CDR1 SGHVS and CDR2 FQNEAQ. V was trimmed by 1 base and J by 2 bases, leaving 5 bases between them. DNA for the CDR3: TGTGCCAGCAGCTTAGGAACACAAGAGACCCAGTACTTC. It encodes CASSLGTQETQYF.

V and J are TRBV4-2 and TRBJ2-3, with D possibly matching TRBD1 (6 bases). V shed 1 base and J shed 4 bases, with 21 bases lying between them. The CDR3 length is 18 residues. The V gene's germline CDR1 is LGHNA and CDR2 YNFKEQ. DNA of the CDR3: TGTGCCAGCAGCCAAGTAGCGCCAGGGGCTGTCCTCGCAGATACGCAGTATTTT. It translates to CASSQVAPGAVLADTQYF.

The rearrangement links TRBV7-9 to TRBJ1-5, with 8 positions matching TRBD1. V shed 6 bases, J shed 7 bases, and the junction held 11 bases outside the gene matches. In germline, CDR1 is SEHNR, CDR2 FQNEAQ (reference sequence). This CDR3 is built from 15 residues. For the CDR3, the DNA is TGTGCCAGCAGTCGACAGGGGACACCCCAGCAGCCCCAGCATTTT. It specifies CASSRQGTPQQPQHF.

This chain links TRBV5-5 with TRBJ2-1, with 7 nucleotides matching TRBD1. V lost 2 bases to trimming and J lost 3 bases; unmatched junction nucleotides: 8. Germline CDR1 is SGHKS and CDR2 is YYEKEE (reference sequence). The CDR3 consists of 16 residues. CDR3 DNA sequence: TGTGCCAGCAGCTTCTACAGGGGCGAGGTCTACAATGAGCAGTTCTTC. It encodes CASSFYRGEVYNEQFF.

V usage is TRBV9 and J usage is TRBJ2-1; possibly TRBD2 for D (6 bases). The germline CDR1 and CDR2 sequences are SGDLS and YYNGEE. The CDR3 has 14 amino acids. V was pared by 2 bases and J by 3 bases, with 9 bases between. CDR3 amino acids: CASSVRTNYNEQFF. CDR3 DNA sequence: TGTGCCAGCAGCGTCCGGACTAACTACAATGAGCAGTTCTTC.

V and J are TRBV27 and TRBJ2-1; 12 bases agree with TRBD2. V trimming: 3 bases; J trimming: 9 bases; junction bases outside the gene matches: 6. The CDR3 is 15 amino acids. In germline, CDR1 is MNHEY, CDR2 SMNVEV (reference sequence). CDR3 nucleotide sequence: TGTGCCAGCAGTTTCCTAGCGGGGGGGCTTACTGAGCAGTTCTTC. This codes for CASSFLAGGLTEQFF.

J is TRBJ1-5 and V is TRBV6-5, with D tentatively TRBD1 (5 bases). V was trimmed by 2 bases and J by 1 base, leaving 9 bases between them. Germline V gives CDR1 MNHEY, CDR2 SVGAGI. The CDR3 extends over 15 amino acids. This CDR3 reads CASSYEEGSNQPQHF. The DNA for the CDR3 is TGTGCCAGCAGTTACGAGGAGGGGAGCAATCAGCCCCAGCATTTT.

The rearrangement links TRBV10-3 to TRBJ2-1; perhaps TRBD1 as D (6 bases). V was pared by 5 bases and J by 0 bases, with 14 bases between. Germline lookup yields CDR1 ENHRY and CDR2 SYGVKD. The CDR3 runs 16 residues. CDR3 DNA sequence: TGTGCCATCAGTCCAACACAGGGAGTCTCCTACAATGAGCAGTTCTTC. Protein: CAISPTQGVSYNEQFF.

Written as DNA, the CDR3 is TGTGCCAGTAGTCAAGGGACAGGGAAACCGGGCACTAATGAAAAACTGTTTTTT. Translation gives CASSQGTGKPGTNEKLFF. The rearrangement links TRBV19 to TRBJ1-4; 9 bases agree with TRBD1. The germline gives CDR1 LNHDA, CDR2 SQIVND (reference sequence). The CDR3 covers 18 residues. V lost 5 bases, J lost 2 bases, and 12 bases stayed unmatched.

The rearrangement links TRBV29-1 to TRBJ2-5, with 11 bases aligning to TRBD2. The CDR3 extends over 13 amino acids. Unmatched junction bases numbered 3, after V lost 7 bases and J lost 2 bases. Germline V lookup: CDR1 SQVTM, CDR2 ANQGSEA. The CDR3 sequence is CSGVAGGQETQYF. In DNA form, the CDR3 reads TGCAGCGGTGTAGCGGGGGGGCAAGAGACCCAGTACTTC.

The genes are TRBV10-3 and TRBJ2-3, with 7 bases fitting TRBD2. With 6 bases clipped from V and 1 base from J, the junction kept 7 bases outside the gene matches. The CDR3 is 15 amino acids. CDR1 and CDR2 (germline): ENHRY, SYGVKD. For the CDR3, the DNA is TGTGCCATCAGAGCGAAGAGCGGGGGCACAGATACGCAGTATTTT. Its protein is CAIRAKSGGTDTQYF.

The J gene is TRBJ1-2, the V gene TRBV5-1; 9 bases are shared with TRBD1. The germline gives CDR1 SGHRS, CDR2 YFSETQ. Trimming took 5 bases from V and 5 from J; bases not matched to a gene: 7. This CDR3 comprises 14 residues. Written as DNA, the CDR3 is TGCGCCAGCAGATCCGGGACAGGGTTTTATGGCTACACCTTC. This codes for CASRSGTGFYGYTF.

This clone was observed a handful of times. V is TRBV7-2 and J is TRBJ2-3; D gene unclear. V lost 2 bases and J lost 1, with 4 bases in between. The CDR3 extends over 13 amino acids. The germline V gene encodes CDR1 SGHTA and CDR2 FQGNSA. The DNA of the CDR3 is TGTGCCAGCAGCTTATCCGGCACAGATACGCAGTATTTT. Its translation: CASSLSGTDTQYF.

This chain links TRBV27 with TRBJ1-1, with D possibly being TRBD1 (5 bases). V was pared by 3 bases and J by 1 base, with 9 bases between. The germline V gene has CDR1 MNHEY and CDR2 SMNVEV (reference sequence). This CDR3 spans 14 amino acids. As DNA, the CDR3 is TGTGCCAGCAGTTTGGGAGGGACGAACACTGAAGCTTTCTTT. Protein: CASSLGGTNTEAFF.

The CDR3 DNA sequence: TGCGCCAGCAGCTCGACAGGCTACCTGGGGGGCTACACCTTC. It is translated as CASSSTGYLGGYTF. V is TRBV4-1 and J is TRBJ1-2, with D perhaps matching TRBD1 (6 bases). In germline, CDR1 is MGHRA, CDR2 YSYEKL. The CDR3 loop spans 14 amino acids. V gave up 5 bases and J gave up 8 bases, with 18 bases separating them.